This T cell receptor (beta chain) was found in a study of blood T cell repertoires in COVID-19. Turning to the study itself: Sites in the United States, Italy and Spain provided acute and convalescent COVID-19 samples. Sample material is recorded as cDNA or gDNA derived from T cells, B-cell-depleted T cells, or PBMCs.

Methods used by the authors: Amplification of reference gene primers provided the estimated nucleated cell counts. This table comes from immunoSEQ multiplex PCR, and its TCRdb copy is limited to in-frame clones, with some not included. The V and J calls and clone size come from that table; D and trimming were worked out from the DNA. The sample holds tens of thousands of clones; approximately 88% are singletons and the top ten take approximately 8.1%. The CDR3 is made up of 14 amino acids. V was cut by 6 bases and J by 0 bases, with 11 bases left in between. Looked up from germline, CDR1 is SNHLY and CDR2 is FYNNEI.

This receptor was obtained from a woman aged 70-85 years with acute or convalescent COVID-19. The chain employs TRBV2 and TRBJ1-1; D unresolved. Sequences were obtained from peripheral blood. The CDR3 reads CASSIWSMNTEAFF. CDR3 coding DNA: TGTGCCAGCAGCATCTGGAGTATGAACACTGAAGCTTTCTTT.